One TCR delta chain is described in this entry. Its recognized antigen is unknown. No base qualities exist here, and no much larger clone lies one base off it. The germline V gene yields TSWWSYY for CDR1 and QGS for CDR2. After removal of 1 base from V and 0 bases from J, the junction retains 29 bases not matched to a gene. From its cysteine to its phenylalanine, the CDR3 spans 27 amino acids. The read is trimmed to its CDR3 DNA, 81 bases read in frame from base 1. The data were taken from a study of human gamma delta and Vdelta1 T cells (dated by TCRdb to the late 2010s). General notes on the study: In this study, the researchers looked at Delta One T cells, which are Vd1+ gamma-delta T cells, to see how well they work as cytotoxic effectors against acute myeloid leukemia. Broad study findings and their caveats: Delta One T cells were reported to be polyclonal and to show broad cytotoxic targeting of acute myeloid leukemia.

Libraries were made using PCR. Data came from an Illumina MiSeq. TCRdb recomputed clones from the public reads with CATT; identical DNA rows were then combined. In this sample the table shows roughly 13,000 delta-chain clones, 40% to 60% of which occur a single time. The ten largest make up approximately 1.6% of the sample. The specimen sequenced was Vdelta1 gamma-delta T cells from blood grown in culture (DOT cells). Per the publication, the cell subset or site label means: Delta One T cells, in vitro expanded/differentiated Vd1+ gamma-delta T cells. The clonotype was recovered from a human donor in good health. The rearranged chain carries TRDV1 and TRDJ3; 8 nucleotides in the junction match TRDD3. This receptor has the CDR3 CALGEPFKSRYWGSPPTSSWDTRQMFF. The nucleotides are TGTGCTCTTGGGGAACCTTTCAAGTCCCGGTACTGGGGGTCACCCCCTACGAGCTCCTGGGACACCCGACAGATGTTTTTC.